This T cell receptor (beta chain) came from a study of tumor and adjacent non-tumor tissue in lung cancer. Study-level background: Patients comprised 12 adenocarcinoma, a couple of squamous cell carcinoma and 1 small cell lung cancer. Around 4.5 million productive TCRbeta reads were obtained per sample on average.

This CDR3 is built from 16 residues. Between the trimmed V and J ends, which lost 6 bases and 7 bases, there was a span of 21 bases. Germline-derived CDR1 and CDR2 are WSHSY and SAAADI. This sample's RNA came from whole unsorted tissue. Distant lung tissue was collected more than 3 cm away from the tumor edge. The library came from three nested PCR rounds adapted from ARM-PCR protocols. TCRdb re-derived calls from the multiplex PCR reads in MiXCR, one entry per CDR3 protein. The repertoire consists of about 48,000 distinct CDR3 sequences, with around 59% occurring once and the leading ten covering approximately 31%.

Specimen: distant non-tumor lung tissue. This receptor was obtained from a woman between 70 and 85 years old with non-small cell lung cancer. This chain connects TRBV10-2 to TRBJ2-2; D uncertain. The CDR3 loop is CASSGLTPSNGGELFF. The CDR3 DNA follows: TGCGCCAGCAGCGGCTTAACGCCTTCGAATGGCGGGGAGCTGTTTTTT.